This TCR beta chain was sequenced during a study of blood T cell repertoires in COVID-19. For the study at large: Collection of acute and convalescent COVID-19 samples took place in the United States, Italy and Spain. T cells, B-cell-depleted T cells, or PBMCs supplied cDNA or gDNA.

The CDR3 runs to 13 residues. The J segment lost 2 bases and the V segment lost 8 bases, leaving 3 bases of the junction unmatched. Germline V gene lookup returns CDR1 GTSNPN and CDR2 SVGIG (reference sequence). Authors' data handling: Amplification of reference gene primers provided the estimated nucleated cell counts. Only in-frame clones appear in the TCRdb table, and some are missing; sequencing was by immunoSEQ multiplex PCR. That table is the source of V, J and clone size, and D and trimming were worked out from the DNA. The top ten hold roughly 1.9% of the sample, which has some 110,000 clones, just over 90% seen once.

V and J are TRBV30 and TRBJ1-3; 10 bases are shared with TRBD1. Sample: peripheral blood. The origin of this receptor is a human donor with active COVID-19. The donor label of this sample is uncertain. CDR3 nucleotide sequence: TGTGCCACTGACAGGGGGCCTGGAAACACCATATATTTT. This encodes CATDRGPGNTIYF. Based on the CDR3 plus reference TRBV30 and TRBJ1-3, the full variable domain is SQTIHQWPATLVQPVGSPLSLECTVEGTSNPNLYWYRQAAGRGLQLLFYSVGIGQISSEVPQNLSASRPQDRQFILSSKKLLLSDSGFYLCATDRGPGNTIYFGEGSWLTVV.